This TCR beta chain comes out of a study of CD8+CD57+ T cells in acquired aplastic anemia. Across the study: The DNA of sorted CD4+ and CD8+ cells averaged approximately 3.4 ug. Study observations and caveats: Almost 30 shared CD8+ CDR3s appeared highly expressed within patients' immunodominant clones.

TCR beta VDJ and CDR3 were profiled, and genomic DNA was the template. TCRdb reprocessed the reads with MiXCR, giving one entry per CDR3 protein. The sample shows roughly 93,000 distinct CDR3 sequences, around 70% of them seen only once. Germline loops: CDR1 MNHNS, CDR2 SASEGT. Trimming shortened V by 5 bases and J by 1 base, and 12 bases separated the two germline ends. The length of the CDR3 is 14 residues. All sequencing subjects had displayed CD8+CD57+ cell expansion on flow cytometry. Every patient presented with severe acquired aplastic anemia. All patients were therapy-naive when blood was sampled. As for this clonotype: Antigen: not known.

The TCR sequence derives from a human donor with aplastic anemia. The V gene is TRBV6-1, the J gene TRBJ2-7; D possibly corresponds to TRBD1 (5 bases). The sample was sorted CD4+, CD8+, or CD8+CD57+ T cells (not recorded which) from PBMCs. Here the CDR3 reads CASSTATVSYEQYF. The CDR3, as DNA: TGTGCCAGCAGTACGGCGACAGTGTCCTACGAGCAGTACTTC.